The 27 T cell receptor beta chains given below trace back to one sample, sequenced in a study of PD-1 blockade in classical Hodgkin lymphoma. Produced via immunoSEQ multiplex PCR; TCRdb's table is partial and in-frame only. The table has around 41,000 clones, 76% seen once. After autologous stem cell transplantation all patients relapsed, and prior brentuximab vedotin exposure differed between cohorts. The sample was peripheral blood mononuclear cells (PBMCs), taken at baseline. These receptors all stem from a human donor with classical Hodgkin lymphoma.

The V gene is TRBV28, the J gene TRBJ1-2; D unresolved. Germline CDR1 MDHEN, CDR2 SYDVKM. V lost 4 bases, J lost 4 bases, and 13 bases lay in between. The CDR3 length is 14 residues. The CDR3 nucleotides read TGTGCCAGCAGTTCGGGAGCCCGCCTCTATGGCTACACCTTC. Amino acids: CASSSGARLYGYTF.

The chain has TRBV7-2 and TRBJ1-1; maybe TRBD1 (6 bases). This CDR3 is built from 14 residues. Trimming left V 4 bases short and J 12 bases short, with 21 bases between. The V gene's germline CDR1 is SGHTA and CDR2 FQGNSA. The CDR3 bases are TGTGCCAGCAGCTGGCTACAGGGCTCTTTTCATACTTTCTTT. It yields the protein CASSWLQGSFHTFF.

This clone was counted between two and nine times. The gene calls are TRBV28 and TRBJ1-4; no definite D call. This CDR3 comprises 10 residues. Germline V gene data show CDR1 as MDHEN and CDR2 as SYDVKM. V lost 10 bases, J lost 7 bases, and 7 bases lay in between. Here the CDR3 reads CATGPEKLFF. In DNA form, the CDR3 reads TGTGCCACAGGCCCTGAAAAACTGTTTTTT.

This clone was recorded a few times. The V gene is TRBV19, the J gene TRBJ2-5; D gene unclear. The ends were cut back, 6 bases at V and 4 bases at J, with 12 bases in the middle. The germline gives CDR1 LNHDA, CDR2 SQIVND (reference sequence). This CDR3 is 13 amino acids long. The CDR3 bases are TGTGCCAGTAGCCTTAACCACCTAGAGACCCAGTACTTC. The encoded protein is CASSLNHLETQYF.

V is TRBV7-8 and J is TRBJ2-1; D not resolved. Germline V lookup: CDR1 SGHVS, CDR2 FQNEAQ. The V gene lost 5 bases and the J gene lost 2 bases, with 16 bases spanning the gap. The CDR3 runs 16 residues. DNA of the CDR3: TGTGCCAGCAGCCGACTCAGGAAGCAGCCCTACAATGAGCAGTTCTTC. Translating it yields CASSRLRKQPYNEQFF.

The V and J genes are TRBV29-1 and TRBJ2-7; D possibly corresponds to TRBD1 (5 bases). V was trimmed by 0 bases and J by 7 bases, leaving 16 bases between them. Germline lookup yields CDR1 SQVTM and CDR2 ANQGSEA. The CDR3 is 14 residues long. Here the CDR3 reads CSVEESGRRIEQYF. The CDR3 DNA is TGCAGCGTTGAAGAATCAGGGCGCCGTATAGAGCAGTACTTC.

This rearrangement joins TRBV2 to TRBJ2-4, with no clear D. V was shortened by 9 bases and J by 3 bases, with 6 bases between the two germline ends. The CDR3 loop spans 11 amino acids. CDR1 and CDR2 (germline): SNHLY, FYNNEI. The DNA of the CDR3 is TGTGCCAGTGAAGTCAAAAACATTCAGTACTTC. Amino acids: CASEVKNIQYF.

J is TRBJ2-7 and V is TRBV6-5; 7 positions agree with TRBD1. Germline assignment: CDR1 MNHEY and CDR2 SVGAGI. Trimming at V came to 1 base and at J to 5 bases, leaving 2 bases not matched to a gene. The length of the CDR3 is 13 residues. The CDR3 coding sequence is TGTGCCAGCAGTTACTACAGGGGACACGAGCAGTACTTC. Protein sequence: CASSYYRGHEQYF.

This clone was counted once. The CDR3 reads CASSRVRGIGANVLTF. Here the CDR3 DNA reads TGCGCCAGCAGCCGCGTTCGGGGCATTGGGGCCAACGTCCTGACTTTC. The V call is TRBV4-3, the J call TRBJ2-6; D might be TRBD1 or TRBD2, each matching 5 bases. Trimming cost V 4 bases and J 3 bases, with 13 bases left between them. This CDR3 is 16 amino acids long. The germline CDR1 and CDR2 sequences are LGHNA and YSLEER.

On this clone itself: One end of the junction does not line up with germline, which may come from a read error. Other DNA sequences within the sample encode an identical CDR3. This chain uses TRBV9 with TRBJ2-1; TRBD2 matches 9 bases. The CDR3 is made up of 14 amino acids. Germline CDR1 is SGDLS and CDR2 is YYNGEE. The chain's CDR3 is CASSVREGGNEQFF. CDR3 in DNA: TGTGCTAGCAGCGTGCGGGAGGGCGGGAATGAGCAGTTCTTC.

The chain recombines TRBV6-5 with TRBJ1-6; D unresolved. The CDR3 has 15 residues. Trimming took off 0 bases at V and 7 bases at J, with 10 bases between the two ends. The V gene's germline CDR1 is MNHEY and CDR2 SVGAGI. CDR3 in amino acids: CASSYSGPTNSPLHF. In DNA form, the CDR3 reads TGTGCCAGCAGTTACTCGGGCCCAACAAATTCACCCCTCCACTTT.

V gene TRBV13 combines with J gene TRBJ2-7; TRBD1 or TRBD2 may be the D gene (6 bases each). CDR3 length: 15 amino acids. The V gene's germline CDR1 is PRHDT and CDR2 FYEKMQ (reference sequence). V was cut by 6 bases and J by 3 bases, with 18 bases left in between. The CDR3 bases are TGTGCCAGCAGTTCGCGGGACAAGGGTTTCTACGAGCAGTACTTC. Amino acids: CASSSRDKGFYEQYF.

This chain uses TRBV2 with TRBJ1-1, with D perhaps matching TRBD1 (5 bases). Germline V gene lookup returns CDR1 SNHLY and CDR2 FYNNEI. The V and J ends lost 2 bases and 2 bases respectively, with 9 bases between them. CDR3 length: 14 residues. This CDR3 is CASSEWQGNTEAFF. In nucleotides, the CDR3 is TGTGCCAGCAGTGAATGGCAGGGCAACACTGAAGCTTTCTTT.

The chain links TRBV6-6 to TRBJ2-1; D ambiguous. Trimming took off 9 bases at V and 5 bases at J, with 11 bases between the two ends. Germline values: CDR1 MNHNY, CDR2 SVGAGI (reference sequence). The CDR3 is 12 amino acids. In DNA, the CDR3 is TGTGCCAGTACAGATTTTCACAATGAGCAGTTCTTC. This encodes CASTDFHNEQFF.

The chain employs TRBV5-4 and TRBJ1-2, with 9 positions matching TRBD1. Germline loops: CDR1 SGHNT, CDR2 YYREEE (reference sequence). The CDR3 is 14 residues long. The ends lost 1 base at V and 3 bases at J; junction bases unmatched: 1. DNA for the CDR3: TGTGCCAGCAGCTTGAGACAGGGGGACTATGGCTACACCTTC. This sequence encodes CASSLRQGDYGYTF.

This clone was observed a handful of times. The chain carries TRBV5-1 and TRBJ1-2, with 7 bases aligning to TRBD1. The CDR3 is 14 amino acids. V lost 1 base to trimming and J lost 6 bases; unmatched junction nucleotides: 6. Germline CDR1 and CDR2: SGHRS and YFSETQ. The CDR3 loop is CASSLTTGADGYTF. The CDR3 DNA follows: TGCGCCAGCAGCTTGACAACAGGGGCCGATGGCTACACCTTC.

This chain links TRBV9 with TRBJ2-3, with 7 bases matching TRBD1. Germline V gene sequence: CDR1 SGDLS, CDR2 YYNGEE. The V segment lost 2 bases and the J segment 6 bases; nucleotides outside the gene matches: 12. The CDR3 consists of 16 residues. The CDR3 DNA sequence: TGTGCCAGCAGCGTCAGTGCCCGAACAGGGGCGGATACGCAGTATTTT. It specifies CASSVSARTGADTQYF.

V usage is TRBV28 and J usage is TRBJ1-3; D uncertain. The V end was cut by 2 bases, the J end by 6 bases, with 2 bases between. The length of the CDR3 is 11 residues. Germline assignment: CDR1 MDHEN and CDR2 SYDVKM. CDR3 residues: CASSLENTIYF. DNA for the CDR3: TGTGCCAGCAGTTTAGAAAACACCATATATTTT.

V and J are TRBV27 and TRBJ2-3, with 8 bases matching TRBD1. The CDR3 runs to 14 residues. The V segment lost 8 bases and the J segment 3 bases; nucleotides outside the gene matches: 7. The germline CDR1 and CDR2 sequences are MNHEY and SMNVEV (reference sequence). The chain's CDR3 is CASRRDRTTDTQYF. The CDR3 DNA follows: TGTGCCAGCCGCCGGGACAGGACGACAGATACGCAGTATTTT.

This rearrangement joins TRBV7-9 to TRBJ1-4, with 9 bases lining up with TRBD1. The germline CDR1 and CDR2 sequences are SEHNR and FQNEAQ (reference sequence). This CDR3 spans 14 amino acids. The V segment lost 3 bases and the J segment 8 bases; nucleotides outside the gene matches: 4. CDR3 bases: TGTGCCAGCAGCTTCGGGACAGGGACGGAAAAACTGTTTTTT. Amino acids: CASSFGTGTEKLFF. Complete variable domain (other parts from reference TRBV7-9 and TRBJ1-4): DTGVSQNPRHKITKRGQNVTFRCDPISEHNRLYWYRQTLGQGPEFLTYFQNEAQLEKSRLLSDRFSAERPKGSFSTLEIQRTEQGDSAMYLCASSFGTGTEKLFFGSGTQLSVL.

The chain couples TRBV5-1 to TRBJ1-4; 8 bases are shared with TRBD1. Germline V gives CDR1 SGHRS, CDR2 YFSETQ. Germline trimming cut 2 bases from V and 7 bases from J; bases unmatched to any gene: 4. This CDR3 is 14 amino acids long. CDR3 DNA: TGCGCCAGCAGCTTTGGACAGGGCAGTGAAAAACTGTTTTTT. Encoded protein: CASSFGQGSEKLFF.

The V call is TRBV10-1, the J call TRBJ2-1; no firm D call. This CDR3 has 13 amino acids. The germline CDR1 and CDR2 sequences are WNHNN and SYGVQD (reference sequence). V lost 6 bases, J lost 2 bases, and 8 bases lay in between. This CDR3 reads CASSTGPYNEQFF. Here the CDR3 DNA reads TGCGCCAGCAGCACGGGTCCCTACAATGAGCAGTTCTTC.

The chain carries TRBV29-1 and TRBJ2-7; 15 nucleotides match TRBD2. Per germline, CDR1 SQVTM and CDR2 ANQGSEA. Trimming took 7 bases from V and 4 from J; bases not matched to a gene: 8. The CDR3 is made up of 15 amino acids. The chain's CDR3 is CSEHLGTSGRYEQYF. As DNA, the CDR3 is TGCAGCGAACACCTGGGGACTAGCGGGAGGTACGAGCAGTACTTC.

The gene calls are TRBV6-5 and TRBJ2-2, with D perhaps TRBD1 or TRBD2 (5 bases each). The germline gives CDR1 MNHEY, CDR2 SVGAGI. The CDR3 is 14 amino acids. V shed 5 bases and J shed 4 bases, with 11 bases lying between them. CDR3 region: CASSLRGVTGELFF. The CDR3 nucleotides read TGTGCCAGCAGTCTCCGAGGGGTCACCGGGGAGCTGTTTTTT.

The rearrangement uses TRBV4-1 and TRBJ2-2; TRBD2 agrees at 13 bases. The V gene end was trimmed by 3 bases and the J gene end by 4 bases; junction bases not matched to a gene: 8. The CDR3 length is 18 residues. CDR1 is MGHRA, CDR2 YSYEKL, per germline. The CDR3 spells CASSQIGLAGVGTGELFF. DNA for the CDR3: TGCGCCAGCAGCCAGATCGGACTAGCGGGAGTAGGCACCGGGGAGCTGTTTTTT.

This chain connects TRBV1 to TRBJ2-5; TRBD2 is the table's D call and was not checked against the DNA. TRBV1 has pseudogene status. This CDR3 spans 15 amino acids. The CDR3 sequence is CTSSPPGSSRETQYF. As DNA, the CDR3 is TGCACCAGCAGCCCCCCGGGTAGCTCCCGGGAGACCCAGTACTTC.

The rearrangement uses TRBV29-1 and TRBJ2-1; D perhaps matches TRBD2 (6 bases). The V gene lost 4 bases and the J gene lost 7 bases, with 14 bases spanning the gap. The CDR3 consists of 13 residues. The V gene's germline CDR1 is SQVTM and CDR2 ANQGSEA. This CDR3 reads CSVGGGGSNEQFF. The CDR3 DNA reads as TGCAGCGTTGGGGGAGGAGGGAGTAATGAGCAGTTCTTC.